A single sample is the source of the 19 T cell receptor beta chains below, sequenced in a study of blood T cell repertoires in COVID-19. Generated by immunoSEQ multiplex PCR, the TCRdb table keeps only in-frame clones and is missing some. The sample lists about 200,000 clones; about 87% were seen once. Sequenced: peripheral blood. The source of these receptors is a man between 60 and 75 years old who had recovered from COVID-19.

The CDR3 bases are TGTGCCAGCAGTGAATGGGGGGTGACGAACACTGAAGCTTTCTTT. Protein: CASSEWGVTNTEAFF. The rearrangement joins TRBV25-1 to TRBJ1-1; a possible D gene is TRBD1 (5 bases). There are 15 residues in the CDR3. The V end lost 1 base, the J end lost 1 base, and 10 bases lay between the germline ends. Germline lookup yields CDR1 MGHDK and CDR2 SYGVNS.

The chain joins TRBV28 to TRBJ1-1; TRBD1 is a possible D gene (5 bases). Germline V gene lookup returns CDR1 MDHEN and CDR2 SYDVKM. This CDR3 region has 14 residues. Trimming removed 4 bases from V and 3 bases from J, with 12 bases in between. The CDR3 sequence is CASSYRGSDTEAFF. As DNA, the CDR3 is TGTGCCAGCAGTTACCGGGGGTCAGACACTGAAGCTTTCTTT.

This chain links TRBV19 with TRBJ1-5, with a weak D call TRBD1 (5 bases). The V end was cut by 5 bases, the J end by 3 bases, with 11 bases between. The CDR3 runs 14 residues. The germline CDR1 and CDR2 sequences are LNHDA and SQIVND (reference sequence). CDR3 sequence reads: CASSPDSPNQPQHF. The DNA for the CDR3 is TGTGCCAGTAGTCCAGACAGTCCCAATCAGCCCCAGCATTTT.

This clone was observed a single time. The rearrangement joins TRBV5-6 to TRBJ2-3; 7 bases are shared with TRBD2. Germline CDR1 reads SGHDT; CDR2 reads YYEEEE. Trimming cost V 7 bases and J 14 bases; bases outside gene matches: 16. The CDR3 runs 13 residues. CDR3 residues: CASGEGSGRAWYF. CDR3 bases: TGTGCCAGCGGCGAGGGTAGCGGGCGCGCGTGGTATTTT.

The gene calls are TRBV30 and TRBJ1-4, with D tentatively TRBD1 (5 bases). V lost 6 bases, J lost 4 bases, and 12 bases lay in between. Germline values: CDR1 GTSNPN, CDR2 SVGIG (reference sequence). The length of the CDR3 is 13 residues. CDR3 region: CACGGALNEKLFF. In DNA form, the CDR3 reads TGTGCCTGCGGAGGGGCTCTTAATGAAAAACTGTTTTTT.

The CDR3, as DNA: TGTGCCAGCAGTTCACCCCACTCGGGCACTGAAGCTTTCTTT. Translation: CASSSPHSGTEAFF. V gene TRBV27 combines with J gene TRBJ1-1; D gene uncertain. V gave up 4 bases and J gave up 4 bases, with 13 bases separating them. Looked up from germline, CDR1 is MNHEY and CDR2 is SMNVEV (reference sequence). The CDR3 length is 14 residues.

DNA for the CDR3: TGTGCCAGCAGCCTCGGGACACTTAATCAGCCCCAGCATTTT. Translation gives CASSLGTLNQPQHF. The rearrangement links TRBV7-9 to TRBJ1-5, with D possibly matching TRBD1 (6 bases). Per germline, CDR1 SEHNR and CDR2 FQNEAQ (reference sequence). With 5 bases removed from V and 4 bases from J, the gap between germline ends came to 12 bases. This CDR3 region has 14 residues.

The chain uses TRBV6-2 or TRBV6-3 and TRBJ2-7, with 7 bases aligning to TRBD2. The CDR3 is 16 residues long. Germline CDR1 reads MNHEY; CDR2 reads SVGEGT. After removal of 2 bases from V and 2 bases from J, the junction contained 9 bases not matched to a gene. The CDR3 nucleotides are TGTGCCAGCAGTTACGAAGCGGGACCTCGGCCCTACGAGCAGTACTTC. Its protein is CASSYEAGPRPYEQYF.

V gene TRBV27 combines with J gene TRBJ1-1; no reliable D call. Germline loops: CDR1 MNHEY, CDR2 SMNVEV (reference sequence). V was trimmed by 6 bases and J by 5 bases, leaving 22 bases between them. CDR3 size: 16 residues. CDR3 residues: CASSRTIGVLGTEAFF. CDR3 nucleotide sequence: TGTGCCAGCAGCCGTACAATCGGGGTGTTAGGGACTGAAGCTTTCTTT.

The CDR3 DNA reads TGTGCCACCAGCAGAGGAGGGCCCCAAGAAAAACTGTTTTTT. Translation: CATSRGGPQEKLFF. V is TRBV15 and J is TRBJ1-4; D is uncertain. Between the trimmed V and J ends, which lost 1 base and 8 bases, there was a span of 11 bases. Germline loops: CDR1 LNHNV, CDR2 YYDKDF (reference sequence). The CDR3 contains 14 residues.

V usage is TRBV21-1 and J usage is TRBJ2-1; the DNA was not used to check the table's D call, TRBD2. TRBV21-1 is termed a pseudogene. The CDR3 runs 17 residues. CDR3 protein: CASSPDRGRGGADEQFF. The DNA of the CDR3 is TGTGCCAGCAGCCCAGACAGGGGGCGCGGGGGGGCAGATGAGCAGTTCTTC.

The chain couples TRBV6-5 to TRBJ2-5; D might be TRBD1 (5 bases). CDR1 and CDR2 (germline): MNHEY, SVGAGI. Trimming took 2 bases from V and 10 from J, leaving 17 bases between them. The CDR3 length is 14 residues. The CDR3 protein is CASSYSQGPRGQYF. For the CDR3, the DNA is TGTGCCAGCAGTTACAGTCAGGGCCCCCGCGGCCAGTACTTC.

The chain links TRBV7-9 to TRBJ1-2; D is perhaps TRBD1 (6 bases). Trimming cost V 0 bases and J 8 bases, with 7 bases left between them. The CDR3 sequence is 12 residues long. CDR1 is SEHNR and CDR2 is FQNEAQ in the germline V gene (reference sequence). DNA of the CDR3: TGTGCCAGCAGCTTAGCACAGGGAGGCTACACCTTC. The encoded protein is CASSLAQGGYTF.

The rearrangement links TRBV2 to TRBJ2-5; TRBD1 matches at 7 bases. Germline V gene sequence: CDR1 SNHLY, CDR2 FYNNEI. This CDR3 is built from 11 residues. V lost 8 bases to trimming and J lost 14 bases; unmatched junction nucleotides: 11. CDR3 nucleotide sequence: TGTGCCAGCTCCTCGGACAGGAAACCTTACTTC. Encoded protein: CASSSDRKPYF.

This chain links TRBV11-2 with TRBJ2-2; 7 bases match TRBD1. V shed 2 bases and J 0 bases; nucleotides not matched to a gene: 3. CDR1 and CDR2 (germline): SGHAT, FQNNGV. The length of the CDR3 is 16 residues. CDR3 in DNA: TGTGCCAGCAGCTTAACGACAGGGACGAACACCGGGGAGCTGTTTTTT. This codes for CASSLTTGTNTGELFF.

This chain uses TRBV5-1 with TRBJ1-1; D is uncertain. CDR3 size: 13 residues. Trimming shortened V by 3 bases and J by 5 bases, and 11 bases separated the two germline ends. The germline gives CDR1 SGHRS, CDR2 YFSETQ. DNA of the CDR3: TGCGCCAGCAGCTACCCGACGGGGACTGAAGCTTTCTTT. This sequence encodes CASSYPTGTEAFF.

The rearrangement joins TRBV20-1 to TRBJ1-2, with D unclear. V shed 2 bases and J shed 6 bases, with 4 bases lying between them. Germline loops: CDR1 DFQATT, CDR2 SNEGSKA (reference sequence). The CDR3 covers 10 residues. The CDR3 is CSARTDGYTF. The CDR3 nucleotides are TGCAGTGCTAGAACGGATGGCTACACCTTC.

The chain carries TRBV9 and TRBJ1-3; TRBD1 might be the D (5 bases). This CDR3 has 15 amino acids. Germline CDR1 reads SGDLS; CDR2 reads YYNGEE. V gave up 4 bases and J gave up 0 bases, with 11 bases separating them. DNA of the CDR3: TGTGCCAGCAGCAGGGGTGCGAGCTCTGGAAACACCATATATTTT. Amino acids: CASSRGASSGNTIYF. Together with reference TRBV9 and TRBJ1-3, the CDR3 gives the full variable domain: DSGVTQTPKHLITATGQRVTLRCSPRSGDLSVYWYQQSLDQGLQFLIQYYNGEERAKGNILERFSAQQFPDLHSELNLSSLELGDSALYFCASSRGASSGNTIYFGEGSWLTVV.

The CDR3 reads CASSNPGGNEQFF. CDR3 sequence (DNA): TGTGCCAGTAGTAACCCCGGGGGAAATGAGCAGTTCTTC. The chain combines TRBV19 with TRBJ2-1; D perhaps matches TRBD2 (6 bases). Per the germline V gene, CDR1 is LNHDA and CDR2 is SQIVND (reference sequence). The length of the CDR3 is 13 residues. V lost 4 bases and J lost 7, with 11 bases in between.